Presented here are 19 T cell receptor beta chains from one specimen sequenced in a study of T cells expressing NK-cell markers. TCRdb re-called the 5' RACE reads and gives one entry per CDR3 protein, without DNA. Across about 410,000 distinct CDR3 sequences, the top ten clones capture roughly a tenth of the sample. Source material: blood T cells: a sorted CD56 or NKG2C T cell subset, CD4+ or CD8+ T cells, or bulk PBMC T cells (not recorded which). These receptors were collected from a woman in her 50s in good health.

The CDR3 here is CASSLRTGLNTEAFF. The rearrangement joins TRBV12-3 or TRBV12-4 to TRBJ1-1; the D call from TCRdb, TRBD1, cannot be confirmed without DNA. The CDR3 covers 15 residues.

This chain uses TRBV6-5 with TRBJ2-1; there is no DNA to check the TCRdb D call of TRBD2. The CDR3 consists of 14 residues. Germline assignment: CDR1 MNHEY and CDR2 SVGAGI. The CDR3 reads CASSVTSASDRQFF.

The chain links TRBV15 to TRBJ1-2. Per the germline V gene, CDR1 is LNHNV and CDR2 is YYDKDF (reference sequence). CDR3 length: 15 residues. CDR3 residues: CATSRIPTENYGYTF.

The chain is built from TRBV20-1 and TRBJ2-1; TCRdb reports TRBD2, a call that lacks DNA to check it against. CDR3 size: 14 residues. The germline V gene encodes CDR1 DFQATT and CDR2 SNEGSKA (reference sequence). CDR3 sequence reads: CSARVVLADNEQFF.

This sequence joins TRBV7-9 and TRBJ2-3; the D call from TCRdb, TRBD2, cannot be confirmed without DNA. The CDR3 extends over 16 amino acids. Germline values: CDR1 SEHNR, CDR2 FQNEAQ (reference sequence). CDR3 in amino acids: CASSHRTSGSTDTQYF.

This rearrangement joins TRBV5-1 to TRBJ1-1; TCRdb's D call of TRBD1 is untestable without DNA. The length of the CDR3 is 16 residues. Germline V gene data show CDR1 as SGHRS and CDR2 as YFSETQ. The CDR3 sequence: CASSLAPGYMNTEAFF.

The chain combines TRBV20-1 with TRBJ2-1; TCRdb returns TRBD1, unconfirmable since there is no DNA. This CDR3 contains 13 residues. CDR1 is DFQATT and CDR2 is SNEGSKA in the germline V gene (reference sequence). This CDR3 is CSAETGRSNEQFF.

The chain joins TRBV4-2 to TRBJ1-6; TCRdb lists TRBD1, though no DNA is available to test this call. The V gene's germline CDR1 is LGHNA and CDR2 YNFKEQ. The CDR3 totals 15 residues. The CDR3 reads CASSQGSGIDSPLHF.

This chain uses TRBV30 with TRBJ1-4; TCRdb's assignment of TRBD1 cannot be checked, as there is no DNA. Germline values: CDR1 GTSNPN, CDR2 SVGIG (reference sequence). The CDR3 has 14 residues. The chain's CDR3 is CAWNRGQPTEKLFF.

The genes are TRBV25-1 and TRBJ2-5. Germline V gene lookup returns CDR1 MGHDK and CDR2 SYGVNS. The length of the CDR3 is 11 residues. The CDR3 sequence is CASLNRQTQYF.

The chain employs TRBV7-9 and TRBJ1-1; TCRdb calls TRBD1, which cannot be checked without DNA. This CDR3 spans 13 amino acids. Germline CDR1 is SEHNR and CDR2 is FQNEAQ (reference sequence). CDR3 region: CASTPGLSTEAFF. Variable domain in full (rest from reference TRBV7-9 and TRBJ1-1): DTGVSQNPRHKITKRGQNVTFRCDPISEHNRLYWYRQTLGQGPEFLTYFQNEAQLEKSRLLSDRFSAERPKGSFSTLEIQRTEQGDSAMYLCASTPGLSTEAFFGQGTRLTVV.

The V call is TRBV12-3 or TRBV12-4, the J call TRBJ2-6; there is no DNA to check the TCRdb D call of TRBD1. The CDR3 loop spans 14 amino acids. CDR3 sequence: CASTTADRPPVLTF.

This chain connects TRBV24-1 to TRBJ2-1; TCRdb gives TRBD1 as the D gene, but with no DNA this cannot be confirmed. The CDR3 sequence is 16 residues long. The germline gives CDR1 KGHDR, CDR2 SFDVKD. CDR3 loop: CATSLAGWGSYNEQFF.

V is TRBV12-3 or TRBV12-4 and J is TRBJ2-1; TCRdb returns TRBD2, unconfirmable since there is no DNA. The CDR3 spans 16 residues. The CDR3 is CASSPGGAGRYNEQFF.

The chain links TRBV7-9 to TRBJ2-2; the TCRdb call, TRBD2, lacks DNA for checking. CDR3 size: 18 residues. The germline gives CDR1 SEHNR, CDR2 FQNEAQ (reference sequence). This CDR3 is CASRSGTSAITNTGELFF.

The chain combines TRBV27 with TRBJ2-3; the D gene TCRdb calls, TRBD2, cannot be checked with no DNA. In germline, CDR1 is MNHEY, CDR2 SMNVEV (reference sequence). The CDR3 is 15 residues long. This CDR3 reads CASSQTSGYTDTQYF.

The genes are TRBV5-1 and TRBJ1-1. This CDR3 is 13 amino acids long. Germline CDR1 reads SGHRS; CDR2 reads YFSETQ. The CDR3 sequence is CASSLSMNTEAFF.

The V and J genes are TRBV20-1 and TRBJ1-1. CDR3 length: 14 amino acids. The germline V gene encodes CDR1 DFQATT and CDR2 SNEGSKA (reference sequence). The CDR3 reads CSAPHREGYTEAFF.

V gene TRBV12-3 or TRBV12-4 combines with J gene TRBJ2-2; the D call of TRBD2 rests on TCRdb alone, since no DNA is present to check it. This CDR3 spans 12 amino acids. This CDR3 is CAISSSTGELFF.